This T cell receptor beta chain derives from a study of T cell responses to AZD1222 COVID-19 vaccine. Clones were read by immunoSEQ multiplex PCR, and TCRdb kept only the in-frame ones, dropping some. The sample includes tens of thousands of clones, 85% to 90% of them seen just once. The CDR3 covers 14 residues. V gave up 3 bases and J gave up 0 bases, with 6 bases separating them. CDR1 is MNHEY and CDR2 is SMNVEV in the germline V gene (reference sequence). The receptor's source is an adult in good health. This chain connects TRBV27 to TRBJ1-5; D gene ambiguous. The sample was peripheral blood, taken on day 0 of AZD1222 vaccination. For the CDR3, the DNA is TGTGCCAGCAGTTTGGAAGGTAGCAATCAGCCCCAGCATTTT. Translating gives CASSLEGSNQPQHF.